This passage covers 24 T cell receptor beta chains from one sample sequenced in a study of control samples from healthy donors and cancer patients (TCRdb year 2020). Library preparation employed the immunoSEQ multiplex PCR assay. The immuneACCESS repertoire file appears here via TCRdb, limited to in-frame rearrangements. These files lack a portion of the clones; in checked studies, under half of the deficit traces to unresolved V genes, and the cause of the others is not known. The table for this sample lists 55,000 to 85,000 clones; just under 90% of them were counted only once. The ten largest clones represent 15% to 20% of the sample. The sequenced sample consisted of PBMCs. These TCRs come from a man aged 55 to 70 with lung cancer.

The chain combines TRBV7-8 with TRBJ1-2; 7 bases map to TRBD1. Trimming took 4 bases from V and 6 from J; bases not matched to a gene: 8. In germline, CDR1 is SGHVS, CDR2 FQNEAQ. This CDR3 contains 14 residues. CDR3 in amino acids: CASSYGRQGHGYTF. CDR3 nucleotides: TGTGCCAGCAGCTACGGCAGACAGGGCCATGGCTACACCTTC.

The chain employs TRBV11-2 and TRBJ1-3; D uncertain. The CDR3 covers 17 residues. V dropped 0 bases and J dropped 0 bases, with 12 bases sitting between them. CDR1 is SGHAT and CDR2 is FQNNGV in the germline V gene. Here the CDR3 reads CASSLDSGTSSGNTIYF. CDR3 DNA: TGTGCCAGCAGCTTAGATTCAGGTACCAGCTCTGGAAACACCATATATTTT.

The chain couples TRBV11-3 to TRBJ2-3; 9 bases align to TRBD1. The CDR3 has 15 residues. The junction had 3 bases not matched to a gene; V was cut back by 1 base and J by 4 bases. Germline V gene lookup returns CDR1 SGHNT and CDR2 YENEEA. This CDR3 is CASSLGRTGADTQYF. DNA for the CDR3: TGTGCCAGCAGCTTAGGGAGGACAGGGGCAGATACGCAGTATTTT.

This clone appeared a single time. The chain has TRBV5-4 and TRBJ2-3; D is unclear. The germline V gene encodes CDR1 SGHNT and CDR2 YYREEE (reference sequence). CDR3 length: 15 amino acids. V lost 0 bases, J lost 0 bases, and 8 bases lay in between. The CDR3 DNA reads TGTGCCAGCAGCTTGGACGTCGGGAGCACAGATACGCAGTATTTT. Translating it yields CASSLDVGSTDTQYF.

J is TRBJ2-1 and V is TRBV7-9, with D perhaps matching TRBD2 (6 bases). Per germline, CDR1 SEHNR and CDR2 FQNEAQ (reference sequence). The CDR3 sequence is 16 residues long. Trimming pared 3 bases from V and 8 bases from J, leaving 20 bases between. The CDR3 coding sequence is TGTGCCAGCAGCTTTCGTCCGGGGGACCGATGGGATGAGCAGTTCTTC. It is translated as CASSFRPGDRWDEQFF.

The chain couples TRBV6-5 to TRBJ1-5; TRBD1 matches at 8 bases. CDR3 length: 13 amino acids. V shed 9 bases and J 5 bases; nucleotides not matched to a gene: 6. CDR1 is MNHEY and CDR2 is SVGAGI in the germline V gene. CDR3 region: CASSRGLDQPQHF. The CDR3 DNA reads as TGTGCCAGTAGCAGGGGGCTAGATCAGCCCCAGCATTTT.

The rearrangement uses TRBV30 and TRBJ1-3; D uncertain. The germline CDR1 and CDR2 sequences are GTSNPN and SVGIG (reference sequence). Trimming cost V 4 bases and J 0 bases, with 7 bases left between them. The length of the CDR3 is 13 residues. For the CDR3, the DNA is TGTGCCTGGACCAAAAGCTCTGGAAACACCATATATTTT. This sequence encodes CAWTKSSGNTIYF. Complete variable domain (other parts from reference TRBV30 and TRBJ1-3): SQTIHQWPATLVQPVGSPLSLECTVEGTSNPNLYWYRQAAGRGLQLLFYSVGIGQISSEVPQNLSASRPQDRQFILSSKKLLLSDSGFYLCAWTKSSGNTIYFGEGSWLTVV.

The chain has TRBV21-1 and TRBJ1-1. TRBV21-1 corresponds to a pseudogene. The CDR3 consists of 16 residues. CDR3 protein: CASSNLAREGNTEAFF. Here the CDR3 DNA reads TGTGCCAGCAGCAATCTAGCGAGGGAGGGGAACACTGAAGCTTTCTTT.

The V gene is TRBV9, the J gene TRBJ1-4; unclear D gene. The CDR3 loop spans 15 amino acids. CDR1 and CDR2 from the germline V gene are SGDLS and YYNGEE. The V end was cut by 4 bases, the J end by 0 bases, with 10 bases between. CDR3 sequence reads: CASSKDEATNEKLFF. For the CDR3, the DNA is TGTGCCAGCAGCAAAGACGAGGCAACTAATGAAAAACTGTTTTTT.

This sequence joins TRBV11-2 and TRBJ2-7; D is perhaps TRBD2 (6 bases). This CDR3 region has 16 residues. Germline V gene data show CDR1 as SGHAT and CDR2 as FQNNGV. Trimming stripped 1 base from V and 4 bases from J, with 17 bases between. CDR3 bases: TGTGCCAGCAGCTTAGGGGCGGCGGGGAGGCAATACGAGCAGTACTTC. Its protein is CASSLGAAGRQYEQYF.

The genes are TRBV6-5 and TRBJ2-7, with D perhaps matching TRBD1 or TRBD2 (6 bases each). V lost 6 bases, J lost 4 bases, and 16 bases lay in between. The CDR3 totals 14 residues. Germline V gene lookup returns CDR1 MNHEY and CDR2 SVGAGI. CDR3 coding DNA: TGTGCCAGCAGCTTATACGGGGGCGCGTACGAGCAGTACTTC. Protein product: CASSLYGGAYEQYF.

The J gene is TRBJ2-1, the V gene TRBV9; 11 bases are a match to TRBD2. In germline, CDR1 is SGDLS, CDR2 YYNGEE. The V segment lost 0 bases and the J segment 7 bases; nucleotides outside the gene matches: 6. The length of the CDR3 is 16 residues. CDR3 region: CASSVDDSGGANEQFF. The CDR3 coding sequence is TGTGCCAGCAGCGTAGATGATAGCGGGGGGGCAAATGAGCAGTTCTTC.

The chain couples TRBV9 to TRBJ2-5, with D maybe TRBD2 (5 bases). This CDR3 is built from 16 residues. V lost 0 bases, J lost 2 bases, and 14 bases lay in between. CDR1 is SGDLS, CDR2 YYNGEE, per germline. The CDR3 spells CASSVGASPIQETQYF. CDR3 bases: TGTGCCAGCAGCGTAGGGGCTAGCCCGATTCAAGAGACCCAGTACTTC. Full variable domain (remainder filled in from reference TRBV9 and TRBJ2-5): DSGVTQTPKHLITATGQRVTLRCSPRSGDLSVYWYQQSLDQGLQFLIQYYNGEERAKGNILERFSAQQFPDLHSELNLSSLELGDSALYFCASSVGASPIQETQYFGPGTRLLVL.

The rearrangement links TRBV12-3 or TRBV12-4 to TRBJ1-2, with D perhaps matching TRBD1 (5 bases). The V gene lost 6 bases and the J gene lost 7 bases, with 12 bases spanning the gap. The CDR3 runs 12 residues. CDR3 nucleotide sequence: TGTGCCAGCAGGAAGGGGCAGTCTGGCTACACCTTC. This gives the protein CASRKGQSGYTF.

V usage is TRBV6-5 and J usage is TRBJ2-5; D is perhaps TRBD2 (5 bases). Trimming left V 7 bases short and J 5 bases short, with 11 bases between. CDR3 length equals 12 residues. Germline V CDR1 and CDR2: MNHEY, SVGAGI. The CDR3 reads CASKYGKETQYF. As DNA, the CDR3 is TGTGCCAGCAAATACGGGAAGGAGACCCAGTACTTC.

This chain connects TRBV18 to TRBJ2-1; D not resolved. Per germline, CDR1 KGHSH and CDR2 LQKENI. There are 15 residues in the CDR3. Deletions cut 3 bases from V and 1 base from J, with 10 bases between. The CDR3 sequence is CASSPTSDSYNEQFF. CDR3 in DNA: TGTGCCAGCTCACCCACGTCGGATTCCTACAATGAGCAGTTCTTC.

The chain couples TRBV2 to TRBJ1-6, with no clear D. The germline CDR1 and CDR2 sequences are SNHLY and FYNNEI. CDR3 length: 13 amino acids. The ends were cut back, 7 bases at V and 7 bases at J, with 11 bases in the middle. Written as DNA, the CDR3 is TGTGCCAGCATGGACGCAACCAATTCACCCCTCCACTTT. Translating it yields CASMDATNSPLHF.

The chain carries TRBV5-1 and TRBJ2-3, with 8 positions matching TRBD2. This CDR3 has 15 residues. After removal of 2 bases from V and 2 bases from J, the junction contained 4 bases not matched to a gene. CDR1 and CDR2 from the germline V gene are SGHRS and YFSETQ. CDR3 sequence reads: CASSFLAGFTDTQYF. CDR3 coding DNA: TGCGCCAGCAGCTTTCTAGCGGGTTTCACAGATACGCAGTATTTT.

Only a few counts were recorded for this clone. This rearrangement joins TRBV6-5 to TRBJ1-4; the D gene is possibly TRBD1 (6 bases). Trimming left V 7 bases short and J 8 bases short, with 14 bases between. CDR3 size: 13 residues. CDR1 MNHEY and CDR2 SVGAGI come from the germline V gene. Here the CDR3 DNA reads TGTGCCAGCATGCCACAGGGAACGGAAAAACTGTTTTTT. Protein product: CASMPQGTEKLFF.

The CDR3 reads CATSRGGSDRVLTIGYTF. As DNA, the CDR3 is TGTGCCACCAGCAGAGGGGGGTCCGACAGGGTGTTAACTATCGGCTACACCTTC. The chain links TRBV15 to TRBJ1-2, with 7 bases aligning to TRBD1. The CDR3 sequence is 18 residues long. The V gene's germline CDR1 is LNHNV and CDR2 YYDKDF (reference sequence). The V gene end was trimmed by 1 base and the J gene end by 8 bases; junction bases not matched to a gene: 19.

The chain has TRBV7-3 and TRBJ1-6; 8 nucleotides match TRBD1. V lost 2 bases, J lost 10 bases, and 7 bases stayed unmatched. Germline-derived CDR1 and CDR2 are SGHTA and FQGTGA. The CDR3 spans 15 residues. Written as DNA, the CDR3 is TGTGCCAGCAGCTTAGCGGCAGGGGGCTCCTCACCCCTCCACTTT. This gives the protein CASSLAAGGSSPLHF.

This sequence joins TRBV29-1 and TRBJ2-3; 10 bases fit TRBD2. CDR1 is SQVTM and CDR2 is ANQGSEA in the germline V gene. This CDR3 is 14 amino acids long. Unmatched junction bases numbered 4, after V lost 5 bases and J lost 2 bases. CDR3 residues: CSVRTSGVTDTQYF. Written as DNA, the CDR3 is TGCAGCGTTAGGACTAGCGGTGTCACAGATACGCAGTATTTT.

V gene TRBV25-1 combines with J gene TRBJ1-3; TRBD1 agrees at 8 bases. The V gene's germline CDR1 is MGHDK and CDR2 SYGVNS. J gave up 4 bases and V 4 bases, and 12 bases lay outside the gene matches. The CDR3 runs 17 residues. The CDR3 DNA follows: TGTGCCAGCAGTGGGCTAGGGACAGGCGTCTTCGGAAACACCATATATTTT. It codes for CASSGLGTGVFGNTIYF. The variable domain in full, with the rest retrieved from reference TRBV25-1 and TRBJ1-3, is EADIYQTPRYLVIGTGKKITLECSQTMGHDKMYWYQQDPGMELHLIHYSYGVNSTEKGDLSSESTVSRIRTEHFPLTLESARPSHTSQYLCASSGLGTGVFGNTIYFGEGSWLTVV.

The rearrangement uses TRBV14 and TRBJ2-3; 9 nucleotides match TRBD2. The germline V gene encodes CDR1 SGHDN and CDR2 FVKESK. This CDR3 has 18 amino acids. With V trimmed by 2 bases and J by 1 base, 10 bases remained unmatched. CDR3 protein: CASSQKAGGENGTDTQYF. Written as DNA, the CDR3 is TGTGCCAGCAGCCAAAAGGCGGGGGGGGAGAACGGCACAGATACGCAGTATTTT.